This passage covers 14 T cell receptor beta chains from one sample sequenced in a study of shared clonotypes between healthy human individuals. Assay used: immunoSEQ multiplex PCR; TCRdb lists only in-frame clones, some missing. The sample records millions of clones, over 85% being singletons. In the naive CD8 group, cells lacked CD45RO and were positively selected for CCR7, so terminally differentiated effector memory CD45RA+ cells were left out. Sequencing used naive CD8+ T cells sorted from blood. All receptors derive from a man between 18 and 29 years old in good health.

The genes are TRBV27 and TRBJ2-3; D gene uncertain. Germline values: CDR1 MNHEY, CDR2 SMNVEV (reference sequence). V lost 4 bases and J 7 bases, leaving 12 bases between the germline ends. The length of the CDR3 is 13 residues. DNA of the CDR3: TGTGCCAGCAGTTACCCCCCTGGGAATACGCAGTATTTT. Translated, it gives CASSYPPGNTQYF.

This chain links TRBV11-2 with TRBJ2-3; 7 nucleotides match TRBD1. The V and J ends lost 5 bases and 4 bases, in that order; junction bases with no gene match: 12. The CDR3 runs to 16 residues. Looked up from germline, CDR1 is SGHAT and CDR2 is FQNNGV. The CDR3 DNA sequence: TGTGCCAGCAGCGACACAACCGACAGGGACCCAGATACGCAGTATTTT. Translated: CASSDTTDRDPDTQYF.

This rearrangement joins TRBV5-1 to TRBJ2-7; no firm D call. The CDR3 sequence is 15 residues long. Trimming pared 0 bases from V and 3 bases from J, leaving 13 bases between. CDR1 SGHRS and CDR2 YFSETQ come from the germline V gene. The CDR3: CASSLEPDLHYEQYF. Here the CDR3 DNA reads TGCGCCAGCAGCTTGGAACCGGACCTTCACTACGAGCAGTACTTC.

This clone was detected ten times or more. The V call is TRBV11-3, the J call TRBJ2-2; TRBD2 agrees at 7 bases. The CDR3 spans 20 residues. Germline V lookup: CDR1 SGHNT, CDR2 YENEEA. After removal of 0 bases from V and 4 bases from J, the junction contained 17 bases not matched to a gene. The chain's CDR3 is CASSLDSWTPSGTATGELFF. The DNA of the CDR3 is TGTGCCAGCAGCTTAGACTCATGGACTCCCAGCGGGACGGCCACCGGGGAGCTGTTTTTT.

J is TRBJ2-1 and V is TRBV7-8; D may be TRBD2 (6 bases). Germline V gives CDR1 SGHVS, CDR2 FQNEAQ. CDR3 length: 14 amino acids. V was pared by 3 bases and J by 3 bases, with 9 bases between. DNA for the CDR3: TGTGCCAGCAGCTTGGGGGACTTCTACAATGAGCAGTTCTTC. The encoded protein is CASSLGDFYNEQFF.

The V and J genes are TRBV6-6 and TRBJ2-5; tentatively, D is TRBD2 (6 bases). Germline-derived CDR1 and CDR2 are MNHNY and SVGAGI (reference sequence). This CDR3 is built from 13 residues. Trimming left V 8 bases short and J 2 bases short, with 12 bases between. This CDR3 is CASHTGGQETQYF. CDR3 bases: TGTGCCAGCCATACCGGGGGTCAAGAGACCCAGTACTTC.

The chain links TRBV11-1 to TRBJ2-5; TRBD2 agrees at 12 bases. V trimming: 5 bases; J trimming: 5 bases; junction bases outside the gene matches: 15. Per the germline V gene, CDR1 is SGHAT and CDR2 is FQDESV (reference sequence). CDR3 length: 18 amino acids. CDR3 DNA: TGTGCCAGCAGCCTGCAGACTAGCGGGGGAGCGGAAGGCGAGACCCAGTACTTC. It specifies CASSLQTSGGAEGETQYF.

A note on this clone: This sample includes further DNA sequences coding for the same CDR3. This chain links TRBV6-1 with TRBJ2-7; the D is unclear. CDR3 size: 13 residues. Germline V gene lookup returns CDR1 MNHNS and CDR2 SASEGT. Trimming cost V 1 base and J 4 bases, with 8 bases left between them. CDR3 sequence reads: CASSEGHRYEQYF. The CDR3 coding sequence is TGTGCCAGCAGTGAAGGGCATAGGTACGAGCAGTACTTC.

This chain links TRBV6-5 with TRBJ1-5, with D tentatively TRBD1 (6 bases). CDR3 size: 15 residues. Germline loops: CDR1 MNHEY, CDR2 SVGAGI. The V end was cut by 4 bases, the J end by 2 bases, with 12 bases between. CDR3 DNA sequence: TGTGCCAGCAGTTCGGGGGGCTCGGGCAATCAGCCCCAGCATTTT. Its translation: CASSSGGSGNQPQHF.

This clone appeared a few times. The V gene is TRBV27, the J gene TRBJ2-7; D gene ambiguous. The germline CDR1 and CDR2 sequences are MNHEY and SMNVEV (reference sequence). The germline V and J ends were trimmed by 7 bases and 0 bases, with 16 bases remaining between them. The CDR3 is 15 amino acids. The CDR3 loop is CASTKPPRSSYEQYF. The CDR3 DNA sequence: TGTGCCAGCACCAAACCCCCCCGGAGCTCCTACGAGCAGTACTTC.

This chain joins TRBV5-6 and TRBJ2-3; D is possibly TRBD1 (6 bases). CDR1 is SGHDT and CDR2 is YYEEEE in the germline V gene. Between the trimmed V and J ends, which lost 1 base and 0 bases, there was a span of 12 bases. The CDR3 runs to 16 residues. CDR3 residues: CASSLTAGASTDTQYF. The CDR3 bases are TGTGCCAGCAGCTTGACCGCAGGGGCGAGCACAGATACGCAGTATTTT.

With respect to this clone: Here the CDR3 omits its conserved ending phenylalanine or tryptophan, so a read error is the likely source. The limits of the CDR3 on the DNA are not certain, so only TCRdb's listed CDR3 is given. This sequence joins TRBV6-5 and TRBJ2-7; the table's D gene call, TRBD1, was not cross checked with the DNA. From germline, CDR1 is MNHEY and CDR2 SVGAGI. Including both end residues, the CDR3 is 13 amino acids long. This chain's CDR3 is CASSYAGQGPLSI.

This clone was picked up one time. The J gene is TRBJ1-1, the V gene TRBV10-1, with a tentative D call TRBD1 (6 bases). Trimming removed 0 bases at V and 6 bases at J, with 14 bases between. The germline V gene encodes CDR1 WNHNN and CDR2 SYGVQD (reference sequence). The CDR3 contains 15 residues. The CDR3 DNA sequence: TGCGCCAGCAGTGAGTCTCAGGGGCGCGGGTCTGAAGCTTTCTTT. Translating gives CASSESQGRGSEAFF.

The chain uses TRBV5-4 and TRBJ1-6; D not certain. The germline V and J ends were trimmed by 4 bases and 7 bases, with 9 bases remaining between them. Germline V gene lookup returns CDR1 SGHNT and CDR2 YYREEE (reference sequence). The CDR3 contains 13 residues. The CDR3 coding sequence is TGTGCCAGCAGCCCGATGGGGAATTCACCCCTCCACTTT. It is translated as CASSPMGNSPLHF.